A selection of T cell receptor beta chains follows, all from one sample in a study of cytomegalovirus exposure and HLA in healthy donors. Measured with immunoSEQ multiplex PCR; TCRdb has only the in-frame clones, and not every one. The sample yields about 250,000 clones, roughly 84% seen once. The sequencing input was PBMCs. These receptor sequences come from a man between 18 and 35 years old in good health and CMV-seropositive. Each CDR3 is given with its conserved first and last residue. The D gene is left open where the match is weak. Clone size is shown for a subset of rows, as once, few, many or a class of expanded clone.

CASSLEGGENYGYTF | TGTGCCAGCAGCTTAGAAGGGGGGGAAAACTATGGCTACACCTTC | TRBV7-9 | . | . | TRBJ1-2
CASSSHRGNEQFF | TGTGCCAGCAGTTCGCACAGGGGCAATGAGCAGTTCTTC | TRBV6-5 | few | TRBD1 | TRBJ2-1
CASSNRGSSGKLFF | TGTGCCAGCAGCAACAGGGGGAGTTCAGGAAAACTGTTTTTT | TRBV5-4 | few | TRBD1 | TRBJ1-4
CASRDSEGAYEQYF | TGTGCCAGCAGGGATTCCGAGGGGGCCTACGAGCAGTACTTC | TRBV28 | . | . | TRBJ2-7
CASTLTGSGNTIYF | TGCGCCAGCACCCTTACGGGTTCCGGAAACACCATATATTTT | TRBV5-1 | . | . | TRBJ1-3
CASALGDSPPDTQYF | TGTGCCAGCGCCCTGGGGGACAGCCCGCCGGATACGCAGTATTTT | TRBV5-6 | . | TRBD1 | TRBJ2-3
CAWSDGATDNQPQHF | TGTGCCTGGAGCGACGGGGCGACAGACAATCAGCCCCAGCATTTT | TRBV30 | . | . | TRBJ1-5
CASAGTSKDEQFF | TGTGCCAGCGCCGGGACTAGCAAAGATGAGCAGTTCTTC | TRBV6-4 | . | TRBD2 | TRBJ2-1
CASSRSGAYNEQFF | TGTGCCAGCAGCCGTAGCGGGGCCTACAATGAGCAGTTCTTC | TRBV11-3 | . | TRBD2 | TRBJ2-1
CASSQTKYEQYF | TGTGCCAGCAGCCAAACGAAATACGAGCAGTACTTC | TRBV14 | . | . | TRBJ2-7
CASSLEVNTEAFF | TGCGCCAGCAGCTTGGAGGTGAACACTGAAGCTTTCTTT | TRBV5-1 | . | . | TRBJ1-1
CASSDRGTGELFF | TGTGCCAGCAGTGACAGGGGGACCGGGGAGCTGTTTTTT | TRBV6-1 | . | TRBD1 | TRBJ2-2
CASSFGGAKNIQYF | TGTGCCAGCAGTTTCGGAGGGGCCAAAAACATTCAGTACTTC | TRBV27 | . | . | TRBJ2-4
CASRGVGAFF | TGTGCCTCCAGAGGGGTTGGAGCTTTCTTT | TRBV6-1 | few | . | TRBJ1-1
CATSRTGRGNTEAFF | TGTGCCACCAGCAGGACGGGAAGGGGGAACACTGAAGCTTTCTTT | TRBV15 | . | . | TRBJ1-1
CASSQDPPWNQPQHF | TGCGCCAGCAGCCAAGACCCCCCTTGGAATCAGCCCCAGCATTTT | TRBV4-1 | . | . | TRBJ1-5
CATDPDRGYYEQYF | TGTGCCACAGACCCCGACAGGGGATACTACGAGCAGTACTTC | TRBV27 | . | TRBD1 | TRBJ2-7
CATSRDLQRAYEQYF | TGTGCCACCAGCAGAGACCTACAACGGGCCTACGAGCAGTACTTC | TRBV15 | . | . | TRBJ2-7
CASSWSVNPRDYEQYF | TGTGCCAGCAGTTGGAGCGTAAACCCCAGGGACTACGAGCAGTACTTC | TRBV27 | once | . | TRBJ2-7
CASSLGDRVNEKLFF | TGCGCCAGCAGCTTGGGAGACAGGGTTAATGAAAAACTGTTTTTT | TRBV5-1 | . | TRBD1 | TRBJ1-4
CASSWAGTNEKLFF | TGTGCCAGCAGCTGGGCGGGGACTAATGAAAAACTGTTTTTT | TRBV7-2 | . | . | TRBJ1-4
CASSYGVSSYNEQFF | TGTGCCAGCAGCTACGGGGTAAGCTCCTACAATGAGCAGTTCTTC | TRBV7-2 | . | . | TRBJ2-1
CASSLSTGGNTEAFF | TGTGCCAGCAGCCTCTCGACAGGTGGGAACACTGAAGCTTTCTTT | TRBV4-2 | . | . | TRBJ1-1
CASSPREGETQYF | TGTGCCAGCAGCCCCCGGGAGGGGGAGACCCAGTACTTC | TRBV27 | . | TRBD2 | TRBJ2-5
CASSFKGETQYF | TGCGCCAGCAGCTTTAAGGGGGAGACCCAGTACTTC | TRBV5-1 | . | . | TRBJ2-5
CASSYAGVGTEAFF | TGCGCCAGCAGCTACGCAGGGGTGGGGACTGAAGCTTTCTTT | TRBV5-1 | few | . | TRBJ1-1
CASSQEEFAGVGDEQFF | TGCGCCAGCAGCCAAGAGGAGTTCGCGGGAGTAGGCGATGAGCAGTTCTTC | TRBV4-3 | . | TRBD2 | TRBJ2-1
CASSVGPSGNDEQFF | TGTGCCAGCAGCGTAGGGCCTAGCGGGAACGATGAGCAGTTCTTC | TRBV9 | . | TRBD2 | TRBJ2-1
CASSLRAHEQYF | TGTGCCAGCAGCTTAAGAGCACACGAGCAGTACTTC | TRBV7-8 | . | . | TRBJ2-7
CASSSGLAGVSYNEQFF | TGTGCCAGCAGTTCCGGACTAGCGGGAGTCTCCTACAATGAGCAGTTCTTC | TRBV28 | . | TRBD2 | TRBJ2-1
CAWTGLANTEAFF | TGTGCCTGGACAGGTTTGGCGAACACTGAAGCTTTCTTT | TRBV30 | . | . | TRBJ1-1
CASSPWGRGNTEAFF | TGTGCCAGCAGCCCTTGGGGCAGGGGTAACACTGAAGCTTTCTTT | TRBV9 | . | . | TRBJ1-1
CASSPTQWELNEQFF | TGTGCCAGCAGCCCAACGCAATGGGAGTTAAATGAGCAGTTCTTC | TRBV7-9 | . | . | TRBJ2-1
CASSYSALGELFF | TGTGCCAGCAGTTACTCGGCTCTCGGGGAGCTGTTTTTT | TRBV6-6 | . | . | TRBJ2-2
CSVGGTSGTYNEQFF | TGCAGCGTTGGAGGGACTAGCGGGACCTACAATGAGCAGTTCTTC | TRBV29-1 | many | TRBD2 | TRBJ2-1
CASSPPFREGTDTQYF | TGTGCCAGCAGCCCGCCCTTTCGGGAGGGCACAGATACGCAGTATTTT | TRBV7-9 | . | TRBD2 | TRBJ2-3
CASSLGGGQWGGETQYF | TGTGCCAGCAGCTTAGGAGGTGGACAGTGGGGCGGGGAGACCCAGTACTTC | TRBV11-3 | . | . | TRBJ2-5
CASSPGGSYGYTF | TGCGCCAGCAGCCCTGGGGGGAGCTATGGCTACACCTTC | TRBV5-1 | . | . | TRBJ1-2
CASSRTTSLHSGELFF | TGTGCCAGCAGCCGCACGACGAGTCTACATTCCGGGGAGCTGTTTTTT | TRBV4-2 | . | . | TRBJ2-2
CASNQGSGANVLTF | TGTGCCAGCAATCAGGGGTCTGGGGCCAACGTCCTGACTTTC | TRBV2 | . | . | TRBJ2-6
CASSLLASTDTQYF | TGTGCCAGCAGTCTTCTAGCTTCCACAGATACGCAGTATTTT | TRBV27 | . | . | TRBJ2-3
CASSQEELAGGGYEQFF | TGTGCCAGCAGCCAAGAAGAGCTAGCGGGAGGTGGATATGAGCAGTTCTTC | TRBV4-2 | . | TRBD2 | TRBJ2-1
CATSSRQEGVNEQYF | TGTGCCACCAGCTCTCGACAGGAAGGCGTGAACGAGCAGTACTTC | TRBV15 | . | . | TRBJ2-7
CAISESMAYEQYF | TGTGCCATCAGTGAGTCTATGGCCTACGAGCAGTACTTC | TRBV10-3 | . | . | TRBJ2-7
CASSPDEQFF | TGTGCCAGCAGTCCCGATGAGCAGTTCTTC | TRBV2 | . | . | TRBJ2-1
CASSREAWGNQPQHF | TGTGCCAGCAGCCGCGAGGCCTGGGGCAATCAGCCCCAGCATTTT | TRBV6-5 | . | . | TRBJ1-5
CASSLTRLAPYEQYF | TGTGCCAGCAGTCTAACGAGACTAGCCCCCTACGAGCAGTACTTC | TRBV11-2 | . | TRBD2 | TRBJ2-7